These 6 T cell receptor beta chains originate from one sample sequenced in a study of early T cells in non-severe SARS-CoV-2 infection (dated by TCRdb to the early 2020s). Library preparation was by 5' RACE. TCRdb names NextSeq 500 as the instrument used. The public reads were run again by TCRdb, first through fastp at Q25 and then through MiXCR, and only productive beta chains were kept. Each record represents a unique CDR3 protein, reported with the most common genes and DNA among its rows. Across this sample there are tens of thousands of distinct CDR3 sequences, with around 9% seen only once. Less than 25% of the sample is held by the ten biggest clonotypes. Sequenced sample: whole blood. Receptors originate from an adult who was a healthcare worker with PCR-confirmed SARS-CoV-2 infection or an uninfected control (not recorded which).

In DNA form, the CDR3 reads TGTGCCTGGAGTGTACAAGGAGCCTATGGCTACACCTTC. Its translation: CAWSVQGAYGYTF. The genes are TRBV30 and TRBJ1-2; unclear D gene. Germline CDR1 GTSNPN, CDR2 SVGIG (reference sequence). The CDR3 runs to 13 residues. V lost 0 bases to trimming and J lost 4 bases, with 9 bases between them.

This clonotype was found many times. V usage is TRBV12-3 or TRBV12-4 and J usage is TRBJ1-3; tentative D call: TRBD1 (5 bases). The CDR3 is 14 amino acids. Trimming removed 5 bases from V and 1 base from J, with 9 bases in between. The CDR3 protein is CASSQRGSGNTIYF. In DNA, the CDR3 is TGTGCCAGCAGTCAAAGGGGTTCTGGAAACACCATATATTTT.

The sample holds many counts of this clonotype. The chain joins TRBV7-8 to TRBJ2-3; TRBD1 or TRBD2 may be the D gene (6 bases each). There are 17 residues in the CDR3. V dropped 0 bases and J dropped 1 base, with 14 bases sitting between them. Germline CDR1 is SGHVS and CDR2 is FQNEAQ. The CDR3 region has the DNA TGTGCCAGCAGCTTAGCTCCTTGGGGGGCTGGCACAGATACGCAGTATTTT. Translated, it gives CASSLAPWGAGTDTQYF.

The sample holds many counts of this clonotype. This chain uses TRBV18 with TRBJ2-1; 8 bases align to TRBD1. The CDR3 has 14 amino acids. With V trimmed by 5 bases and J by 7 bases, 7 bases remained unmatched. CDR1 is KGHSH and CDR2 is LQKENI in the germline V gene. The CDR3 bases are TGTGCCAGCTCATCCGGACAGGGTATGAATGAGCAGTTCTTC. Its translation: CASSSGQGMNEQFF. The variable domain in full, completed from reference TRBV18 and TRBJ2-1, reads NAGVMQNPRHLVRRRGQEARLRCSPMKGHSHVYWYRQLPEEGLKFMVYLQKENIIDESGMPKERFSAEFPKEGPSILRIQQVVRGDSAAYFCASSSGQGMNEQFFGPGTRLTVL.

CDR3 sequence reads: CASSFLQGRDTGELFF. The CDR3 nucleotides are TGTGCCAGCAGCTTTCTACAGGGGCGGGACACCGGGGAGCTGTTTTTT. The chain couples TRBV5-5 to TRBJ2-2, with TRBD1 identical over 7 bases. The CDR3 has 16 residues. The V segment lost 2 bases and the J segment 3 bases; nucleotides outside the gene matches: 7. Germline CDR1 and CDR2: SGHKS and YYEKEE (reference sequence). Variable domain in full (rest from reference TRBV5-5 and TRBJ2-2): DAGVTQSPTHLIKTRGQQVTLRCSPISGHKSVSWYQQVLGQGPQFIFQYYEKEERGRGNFPDRFSARQFPNYSSELNVNALLLGDSALYLCASSFLQGRDTGELFFGEGSRLTVL.

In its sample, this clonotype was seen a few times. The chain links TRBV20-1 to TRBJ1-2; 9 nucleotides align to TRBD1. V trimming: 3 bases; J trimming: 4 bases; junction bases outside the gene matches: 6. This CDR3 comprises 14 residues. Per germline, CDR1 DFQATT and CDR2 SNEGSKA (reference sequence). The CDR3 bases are TGCAGTGCTAGGAGTGGACAGGGGTCCTATGGCTACACCTTC. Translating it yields CSARSGQGSYGYTF.